A single sample gave rise to the 13 T cell receptor beta chains below, sequenced in a study of T cell changes during pregnancy in multiple sclerosis (dated by TCRdb to about 2019). Libraries were built with the immunoSEQ multiplex PCR assay. Sourced from immuneACCESS, this table was stored by TCRdb with only in-frame sequences that have V and J called. A share of the clones is absent; for the studies checked, an unresolved V gene accounts for under half, and the remainder has no known explanation. This sample gives 50,000 to 65,000 clones in total; about 90% of them show up just once. The biggest ten clones account for about 7% of the sample. The material was peripheral blood, obtained in the third trimester of pregnancy. The receptors derive from a female donor in good health, enrolled as a control in a pregnancy study.

J is TRBJ2-7 and V is TRBV5-1; 7 positions agree with TRBD1. The CDR3 loop spans 13 amino acids. CDR1 is SGHRS and CDR2 is YFSETQ in the germline V gene. The V gene end was trimmed by 4 bases and the J gene end by 3 bases; junction bases not matched to a gene: 4. DNA of the CDR3: TGCGCCAGCAGCACCGGGACAGTCTACGAGCAGTACTTC. Translated, it gives CASSTGTVYEQYF.

V and J are TRBV11-2 and TRBJ1-1; 7 bases agree with TRBD1. V was clipped by 5 bases and J by 4 bases; unmatched bases: 13. This CDR3 has 16 residues. Germline V gene sequence: CDR1 SGHAT, CDR2 FQNNGV. CDR3 DNA sequence: TGTGCCAGCAGCCCCGGCTCAGGGGGTTCCGGCACTGAAGCTTTCTTT. It specifies CASSPGSGGSGTEAFF.

The V and J genes are TRBV30 and TRBJ1-1; a possible D gene is TRBD1 (6 bases). In germline, CDR1 is GTSNPN, CDR2 SVGIG (reference sequence). The CDR3 loop spans 13 amino acids. The CDR3 is CGMTGNSNTEAFF. CDR3 in DNA: TGTGGCATGACAGGAAACTCGAACACTGAAGCTTTCTTT. The complete variable domain, with remaining parts taken from reference TRBV30 and TRBJ1-1, reads SQTIHQWPATLVQPVGSPLSLECTVEGTSNPNLYWYRQAAGRGLQLLFYSVGIGQISSEVPQNLSASRPQDRQFILSSKKLLLSDSGFYLCGMTGNSNTEAFFGQGTRLTVV.

This sequence joins TRBV10-3 and TRBJ1-5; 8 nucleotides line up with TRBD1. The CDR3 is 15 residues long. V trimming: 6 bases; J trimming: 4 bases; junction bases outside the gene matches: 8. Germline CDR1 is ENHRY and CDR2 is SYGVKD. The DNA of the CDR3 is TGTGCCATCAGAGAAGACAGGGGACAAAATCAGCCCCAGCATTTT. Translating gives CAIREDRGQNQPQHF.

The chain employs TRBV13 and TRBJ1-6; D might be TRBD1 (5 bases). The length of the CDR3 is 16 residues. The V gene's germline CDR1 is PRHDT and CDR2 FYEKMQ (reference sequence). Between the trimmed V and J ends, which lost 4 bases and 5 bases, there was a span of 15 bases. The CDR3 is CASSYQAGPHNSPLHF. CDR3 sequence (DNA): TGTGCCAGCAGCTACCAAGCGGGACCCCATAATTCACCCCTCCACTTT. The complete variable domain, with remaining parts taken from reference TRBV13 and TRBJ1-6, reads AAGVIQSPRHLIKEKRETATLKCYPIPRHDTVYWYQQGPGQDPQFLISFYEKMQSDKGSIPDRFSAQQFSDYHSELNMSSLELGDSALYFCASSYQAGPHNSPLHFGNGTRLTVT.

CDR3 residues: CASSRGGFLGNEQFF. In DNA, the CDR3 is TGCGCCAGCAGCAGAGGGGGCTTCCTAGGGAATGAGCAGTTCTTC. The gene calls are TRBV5-1 and TRBJ2-1; 7 positions match TRBD1. Germline CDR1 is SGHRS and CDR2 is YFSETQ. V was pared by 4 bases and J by 7 bases, with 11 bases of the junction left unmatched. The CDR3 has 15 amino acids. The full variable domain, rest sourced from reference TRBV5-1 and TRBJ2-1, is KAGVTQTPRYLIKTRGQQVTLSCSPISGHRSVSWYQQTPGQGLQFLFEYFSETQRNKGNFPGRFSGRQFSNSRSEMNVSTLELGDSALYLCASSRGGFLGNEQFFGPGTRLTVL.

This clone was found once. The chain links TRBV10-1 to TRBJ2-2, with D tentatively TRBD1 (6 bases). Trimming stripped 6 bases from V and 4 bases from J, with 12 bases between. Germline V CDR1 and CDR2: WNHNN, SYGVQD (reference sequence). The CDR3 spans 14 residues. Here the CDR3 reads CASRRGQTTGELFF. In nucleotides, the CDR3 is TGCGCCAGCAGGAGAGGACAGACCACCGGGGAGCTGTTTTTT.

The chain is built from TRBV7-9 and TRBJ2-1; TRBD1 matches 7 bases. V dropped 4 bases and J dropped 2; count of bases not matched to a gene: 5. Germline loops: CDR1 SEHNR, CDR2 FQNEAQ (reference sequence). The CDR3 has 15 amino acids. In DNA form, the CDR3 reads TGTGCCAGCAGCTACACAGGACAGGCCTACAATGAGCAGTTCTTC. Its translation is CASSYTGQAYNEQFF.

CDR3 amino acids: CASRLPQGLGNTIYF. The CDR3, as DNA: TGTGCCAGCAGACTGCCACAGGGTTTGGGAAACACCATATATTTT. This chain uses TRBV2 with TRBJ1-3; a weak D match, TRBD1 (6 bases). Trimming removed 6 bases from V and 4 bases from J, with 16 bases in between. Germline CDR1 SNHLY, CDR2 FYNNEI. The CDR3 contains 15 residues.

The J gene is TRBJ2-2, the V gene TRBV18, with TRBD1 identical over 9 bases. The CDR3 length is 16 residues. CDR1 is KGHSH and CDR2 is LQKENI in the germline V gene. V dropped 3 bases and J dropped 7; count of bases not matched to a gene: 9. DNA for the CDR3: TGTGCCAGCTCACCCGGCGGGACAGGGACGGTCGGGGAGCTGTTTTTT. It encodes CASSPGGTGTVGELFF.

J is TRBJ1-2 and V is TRBV19; 7 nucleotides line up with TRBD1. The germline gives CDR1 LNHDA, CDR2 SQIVND (reference sequence). The CDR3 extends over 18 amino acids. V gave up 6 bases and J gave up 0 bases; unmatched junction bases: 16. The CDR3 reads CASSPTGTVRKANYGYTF. DNA for the CDR3: TGTGCCAGTAGCCCAACCGGGACAGTCAGGAAAGCTAACTATGGCTACACCTTC.

The V and J genes are TRBV2 and TRBJ1-3; D unresolved. Per germline, CDR1 SNHLY and CDR2 FYNNEI. The CDR3 totals 13 residues. V was cut by 9 bases and J by 0 bases, with 9 bases left in between. CDR3 sequence (DNA): TGTGCCAGGCAGGACTTCTCTGGAAACACCATATATTTT. Its translation: CARQDFSGNTIYF.

The chain uses TRBV20-1 and TRBJ1-2; the D is unclear. Trimming shortened V by 3 bases and J by 8 bases, and 10 bases separated the two germline ends. This CDR3 contains 11 residues. In germline, CDR1 is DFQATT, CDR2 SNEGSKA (reference sequence). CDR3 nucleotide sequence: TGCAGTGCTAGGAAACTGGAGGGCTACACCTTC. Amino acid sequence: CSARKLEGYTF.